What follows are 29 T cell receptor beta chains derived from one specimen sequenced in a study of blood T cell repertoires in COVID-19. TCRdb's copy holds only in-frame clones and misses some; the assay was immunoSEQ multiplex PCR. The profile shows approximately 290,000 clones, 80% to 85% of them singletons. The sequenced sample was peripheral blood. Receptors originate from a person aged 70 to 85 with COVID-19, enrolled during active disease.

The gene calls are TRBV28 and TRBJ1-2; a weak D match, TRBD1 (6 bases). Germline V gene lookup returns CDR1 MDHEN and CDR2 SYDVKM. This CDR3 has 15 amino acids. Trimming removed 3 bases at V and 4 bases at J, with 15 bases between. The CDR3 here is CASSLGGAHPYGYTF. The DNA of the CDR3 is TGTGCCAGCAGTTTGGGGGGGGCTCATCCCTATGGCTACACCTTC.

This clone occurred a few times. This sequence joins TRBV18 and TRBJ1-4; D unresolved. This CDR3 is built from 16 residues. Germline values: CDR1 KGHSH, CDR2 LQKENI. Trimming took off 3 bases at V and 4 bases at J, with 15 bases between the two ends. CDR3 in amino acids: CASSPYVAGDNEKLFF. The CDR3 nucleotides are TGTGCCAGCTCACCCTACGTGGCAGGCGATAATGAAAAACTGTTTTTT.

This clone was seen a few times. The genes are TRBV20-1 and TRBJ1-2; D is possibly TRBD1 (6 bases). This CDR3 is built from 16 residues. CDR1 and CDR2 (germline): DFQATT, SNEGSKA (reference sequence). V was shortened by 3 bases and J by 1 base, with 18 bases between the two germline ends. The CDR3 region is CSASAGGRVGNYGYTF. CDR3 nucleotide sequence: TGCAGTGCTAGTGCGGGGGGCAGGGTGGGTAACTATGGCTACACCTTC.

A few counts support this clone. This chain uses TRBV10-3 with TRBJ1-3; 8 bases are a match to TRBD1. The germline CDR1 and CDR2 sequences are ENHRY and SYGVKD. This CDR3 is 17 amino acids long. V trimming: 4 bases; J trimming: 0 bases; junction bases outside the gene matches: 8. The CDR3 sequence: CAISGETGVDSGNTIYF. The CDR3, as DNA: TGTGCCATCAGTGGGGAGACAGGGGTGGACTCTGGAAACACCATATATTTT.

This clone appeared a few times. This chain uses TRBV4-1 with TRBJ2-7; 10 bases line up with TRBD1. Germline assignment: CDR1 MGHRA and CDR2 YSYEKL. The CDR3 contains 17 residues. After removal of 3 bases from V and 5 bases from J, the junction contained 13 bases not matched to a gene. The chain's CDR3 is CASSQLVTGTGVDEQYF. In DNA, the CDR3 is TGCGCCAGCAGCCAGTTGGTTACCGGGACAGGGGTCGACGAGCAGTACTTC.

The CDR3 DNA reads as TGTGCCAGTAGTACCACTAGCGGGAAAAACACCGGGGAGCTGTTTTTT. This sequence encodes CASSTTSGKNTGELFF. This chain uses TRBV19 with TRBJ2-2, with TRBD2 identical over 10 bases. The CDR3 has 16 residues. The ends lost 4 bases at V and 2 bases at J; junction bases unmatched: 4. In germline, CDR1 is LNHDA, CDR2 SQIVND (reference sequence).

The V and J genes are TRBV7-8 and TRBJ2-2; 11 bases are a match to TRBD1. With V trimmed by 5 bases and J by 7 bases, 15 bases remained unmatched. Per germline, CDR1 SGHVS and CDR2 FQNEAQ. The CDR3 runs 18 residues. This CDR3 is CASSTTGTGGSQVGELFF. The CDR3 DNA reads TGTGCCAGCAGCACTACCGGGACAGGGGGGTCCCAGGTCGGGGAGCTGTTTTTT.

The gene calls are TRBV11-2 and TRBJ1-1; D is unclear. The CDR3 is 17 residues long. Germline CDR1 is SGHAT and CDR2 is FQNNGV. The germline V and J ends were trimmed by 1 base and 0 bases, with 15 bases remaining between them. The CDR3 sequence: CASSLVSGWTLNTEAFF. CDR3 DNA: TGTGCCAGCAGCTTAGTCAGCGGGTGGACCTTGAACACTGAAGCTTTCTTT.

V is TRBV7-9 and J is TRBJ1-1, with TRBD1 as a possible D gene (6 bases). CDR3 length: 15 amino acids. The V gene's germline CDR1 is SEHNR and CDR2 FQNEAQ (reference sequence). Trimming left V 4 bases short and J 3 bases short, with 15 bases between. Here the CDR3 DNA reads TGTGCCAGCAGCTCACGCAGGGGCGAGGACACTGAAGCTTTCTTT. Amino acid sequence: CASSSRRGEDTEAFF.

The J gene is TRBJ2-7, the V gene TRBV15; no reliable D call. This CDR3 has 13 residues. Trimming removed 3 bases from V and 4 bases from J, with 10 bases in between. CDR1 is LNHNV and CDR2 is YYDKDF in the germline V gene (reference sequence). The CDR3 nucleotides are TGTGCCACCAGCAGCCCTGAACAGTACGAGCAGTACTTC. Its translation: CATSSPEQYEQYF.

The chain recombines TRBV5-3 with TRBJ2-1; 10 positions match TRBD2. TRBV5-3 is filed as an ORF, its function uncertain. The CDR3 runs 15 residues. Unmatched junction bases numbered 4, after V lost 4 bases and J lost 3 bases. The DNA of the CDR3 is TGTGCCAGAAGCCAAGGACTAGCGGACTACAATGAGCAGTTCTTC. It translates to CARSQGLADYNEQFF.

In DNA, the CDR3 is TGTGCCAGCAGTGGAAGACAGGGGGGCTTTTTATCCTACAATGAGCAGTTCTTC. Residues: CASSGRQGGFLSYNEQFF. The chain uses TRBV6-2 or TRBV6-3 and TRBJ2-1; 9 nucleotides agree with TRBD1. Losses at the gene ends were 5 bases for V and 1 base for J; bases not matched to a gene: 12. CDR1 MNHEY and CDR2 SVGEGT come from the germline V gene. The CDR3 is 18 residues long.

This clone appeared a few times. This chain uses TRBV29-1 with TRBJ2-7, with D possibly TRBD2 on 5 matching bases. Per germline, CDR1 SQVTM and CDR2 ANQGSEA. The CDR3 runs to 14 residues. With 4 bases removed from V and 3 bases from J, the gap between germline ends came to 16 bases. CDR3 sequence reads: CSVVIPGSIYEQYF. The CDR3 DNA is TGCAGCGTTGTCATACCGGGGTCCATCTACGAGCAGTACTTC.

The V gene is TRBV28, the J gene TRBJ1-2; a weak D match, TRBD1 (6 bases). Germline V gives CDR1 MDHEN, CDR2 SYDVKM. CDR3 length: 15 residues. With 10 bases removed from V and 8 bases from J, the gap between germline ends came to 26 bases. CDR3 loop: CATRAGTKKKTGYTF. The CDR3 DNA follows: TGTGCCACTAGGGCCGGGACAAAAAAAAAGACGGGCTACACCTTC.

J is TRBJ2-2 and V is TRBV5-1; 8 bases are a match to TRBD1. The V segment lost 3 bases and the J segment 1 base; nucleotides outside the gene matches: 5. From germline, CDR1 is SGHRS and CDR2 YFSETQ. This CDR3 has 16 residues. The CDR3 here is CASSWTGTGNTGELFF. The CDR3 DNA reads as TGCGCCAGCAGCTGGACCGGGACAGGGAACACCGGGGAGCTGTTTTTT.

CDR3 residues: CASSLDGWSYSTFTDTQYF. The DNA for the CDR3 is TGTGCCAGCAGCTTAGACGGATGGTCATATTCGACATTCACAGATACGCAGTATTTT. The V gene is TRBV7-8, the J gene TRBJ2-3; D remains unclear. Trimming took 1 base from V and 2 from J, leaving 22 bases between them. Germline values: CDR1 SGHVS, CDR2 FQNEAQ. This CDR3 contains 19 residues.

The chain links TRBV7-9 to TRBJ1-1; 8 nucleotides match TRBD1. The CDR3 totals 14 residues. V lost 3 bases and J lost 5; bases outside the gene matches: 5. Germline lookup yields CDR1 SEHNR and CDR2 FQNEAQ (reference sequence). The CDR3 bases are TGTGCCAGCAGCTTCGGACAGGGTGGGACTGAAGCTTTCTTT. It encodes CASSFGQGGTEAFF.

The chain joins TRBV9 to TRBJ1-1; 12 bases are a match to TRBD1. V shed 4 bases and J 5 bases; nucleotides not matched to a gene: 12. This CDR3 comprises 17 residues. The germline CDR1 and CDR2 sequences are SGDLS and YYNGEE. The CDR3 reads CASSPSYGTGGTTEAFF. CDR3 sequence (DNA): TGTGCCAGCAGCCCCTCATATGGGACAGGGGGCACAACTGAAGCTTTCTTT.

The CDR3 region is CASSLSTGFGYGYTF. In DNA form, the CDR3 reads TGCGCCAGCAGCCTCTCCACAGGGTTCGGCTATGGCTACACCTTC. This chain connects TRBV5-1 to TRBJ1-2, with D tentatively TRBD1 (6 bases). The germline V gene encodes CDR1 SGHRS and CDR2 YFSETQ. Trimming took 4 bases from V and 4 from J, leaving 17 bases between them. The CDR3 has 15 amino acids.

The table lists this clone with a few counts. This chain uses TRBV5-4 with TRBJ1-4, with TRBD1 matching 7 bases. This CDR3 region has 13 residues. The trim removed 9 bases at V and 6 bases at J, leaving 8 bases unmatched. CDR1 is SGHNT, CDR2 YYREEE, per germline (reference sequence). The DNA of the CDR3 is TGTGCCACACCGACCAGGGGGGATGAAAAACTGTTTTTT. Its protein product is CATPTRGDEKLFF.

The chain links TRBV6-5 to TRBJ2-5; D may be TRBD2 (6 bases). The length of the CDR3 is 13 residues. Germline V gives CDR1 MNHEY, CDR2 SVGAGI. Deletions cut 7 bases from V and 7 bases from J, with 16 bases between. CDR3 nucleotides: TGTGCCAGCATCAGCCGGGGAGGCTGGACCCAGTACTTC. This gives the protein CASISRGGWTQYF.

CDR3: CASSYVGGPGQNEQYF. The CDR3, as DNA: TGTGCCAGCAGTTACGTGGGAGGGCCGGGGCAGAACGAGCAGTACTTC. The J gene is TRBJ2-7, the V gene TRBV6-5, with 7 bases identical to TRBD2. The CDR3 is 16 amino acids. In germline, CDR1 is MNHEY, CDR2 SVGAGI. The V and J ends lost 2 bases and 5 bases, in that order; junction bases with no gene match: 12.

The chain joins TRBV28 to TRBJ1-4; 8 bases match TRBD1. Losses at the gene ends were 6 bases for V and 8 bases for J; bases not matched to a gene: 14. Looked up from germline, CDR1 is MDHEN and CDR2 is SYDVKM. The CDR3 totals 16 residues. This CDR3 reads CASRMTRTGGGEKLFF. The CDR3 DNA follows: TGTGCCAGCAGGATGACCCGAACAGGGGGTGGCGAAAAACTGTTTTTT.

The chain recombines TRBV19 with TRBJ2-3, with D maybe TRBD1 (5 bases). This CDR3 comprises 13 residues. V lost 8 bases and J lost 4, with 13 bases in between. Germline CDR1 reads LNHDA; CDR2 reads SQIVND (reference sequence). The CDR3 region has the DNA TGTGCCAGTCGCCTAGGGGTCGCAGATACGCAGTATTTT. Amino acids: CASRLGVADTQYF.

A word on this clone: The germline gene is not matched at one end of the junction; a read error may be the cause. V usage is TRBV2 and J usage is TRBJ2-5, with 7 bases lining up with TRBD1. The CDR3 is 14 amino acids. Germline values: CDR1 SNHLY, CDR2 FYNNEI. CDR3 protein: CASSLRDSQLLVHF. CDR3 sequence (DNA): TGTGCCAGCAGTCTCCGGGACAGCCAACTTTTAGTGCACTTC.

This chain joins TRBV27 and TRBJ1-1; D is ambiguous. CDR3 length: 14 residues. The V end lost 6 bases, the J end lost 6 bases, and 17 bases lay between the germline ends. Germline CDR1 reads MNHEY; CDR2 reads SMNVEV (reference sequence). The CDR3 sequence: CASSPRLGRPEAFF. The CDR3, as DNA: TGTGCCAGCAGCCCCCGCCTGGGGAGGCCTGAAGCTTTCTTT.

The rearrangement uses TRBV15 and TRBJ2-1, with 7 bases lining up with TRBD2. J lost 6 bases, V lost 4 bases, and 12 bases had no gene match. This CDR3 comprises 16 residues. The V gene's germline CDR1 is LNHNV and CDR2 YYDKDF (reference sequence). The CDR3 bases are TGTGCCACCAGCAAATCAACGGGGGGTAGGGCCAATGAGCAGTTCTTC. It yields the protein CATSKSTGGRANEQFF.

This clone was observed a handful of times. CDR3 protein: CASSRRQRWDTEAFF. DNA for the CDR3: TGTGCCAGCAGCCGTCGACAGCGTTGGGACACTGAAGCTTTCTTT. This chain uses TRBV6-5 with TRBJ1-1; possible D gene TRBD1, 5 bases. The CDR3 is made up of 15 amino acids. V lost 6 bases and J lost 3, with 17 bases in between. Germline V CDR1 and CDR2: MNHEY, SVGAGI.

This clone was recorded only once. The chain links TRBV24-1 to TRBJ2-3, with 10 bases aligning to TRBD2. There are 17 residues in the CDR3. The germline CDR1 and CDR2 sequences are KGHDR and SFDVKD. V trimming: 5 bases; J trimming: 2 bases; junction bases outside the gene matches: 9. The CDR3: CATSGRHGLADTDTQYF. The CDR3 bases are TGTGCCACCAGTGGAAGACATGGACTAGCGGACACAGATACGCAGTATTTT.